A selection of T cell receptor beta chains follows, all from one sample in a study of OX40 agonist ivuxolimab in advanced cancers. Clones were read by immunoSEQ multiplex PCR, and TCRdb kept only the in-frame ones, dropping some. The top ten clones hold roughly 8.7% of a sample with tens of thousands of clones, 75% to 95% of them seen once. The sequencing used CD4+ or CD8+ T cells sorted from blood, collected in a trial of the OX40 agonist ivuxolimab. The receptors shown here come from an adult with an advanced solid tumor such as melanoma, head and neck, liver or kidney cancer. The CDR3 runs from the conserved cysteine through the conserved F or W. A D gene is named only where the DNA matches it firmly. A clone size is listed for some rows: how often the clone was seen (once, few, many), or a class if it is expanded.

.,13,TRBJ2-7,TRBD2,TRBV18,CASSPGTSEEQYF,TGTGCCAGCTCACCAGGGACTAGTGAAGAGCAGTACTTC
.,14,TRBJ1-2,TRBD1,TRBV6-6,CASSYLGQDYGYTF,TGTGCCAGCAGTTACTTGGGACAGGACTATGGCTACACCTTC
.,17,TRBJ1-2,TRBD1,TRBV27,CASSDRDRGLWDYGYTF,TGTGCCAGCAGTGACCGGGACAGGGGGCTGTGGGACTATGGCTACACCTTC
.,16,TRBJ1-4,.,TRBV11-2,CASSFPREGPRIELFF,TGTGCCAGCAGCTTCCCTCGGGAGGGACCGAGAATAGAACTGTTTTTT
.,16,TRBJ2-7,TRBD2,TRBV6-1,CASSDLGGRFWYEQYF,TGTGCCAGCAGTGACTTGGGCGGGAGGTTTTGGTACGAGCAGTACTTC
.,16,TRBJ2-1,TRBD1,TRBV10-3,CAISARGQGSYNEQFF,TGTGCCATCAGTGCCCGAGGACAGGGCTCCTACAATGAGCAGTTCTTC
.,14,TRBJ2-1,.,TRBV7-3,CASSQGGSYNEQFF,TGTGCCAGCAGCCAGGGTGGCTCCTACAATGAGCAGTTCTTC
.,15,TRBJ2-7,.,TRBV2,CASSEVAVRFGEQYF,TGTGCCAGCAGTGAAGTGGCAGTTCGGTTCGGCGAGCAGTACTTC
.,13,TRBJ2-2,.,TRBV19,CASSIWPTGELFF,TGTGCCAGTAGTATTTGGCCCACCGGGGAGCTGTTTTTT
.,12,TRBJ2-5,.,TRBV6-6,CASSYGGETQYF,TGTGCCAGCAGTTACGGGGGAGAGACCCAGTACTTC
.,13,TRBJ2-7,.,TRBV11-2,CASSLGGDYEQYF,TGTGCCAGCAGCTTAGGCGGGGACTACGAGCAGTACTTC
once,15,TRBJ1-2,.,TRBV10-2,CASTIPLETGRGYTF,TGCGCCAGCACAATACCCCTGGAAACAGGGCGTGGCTACACCTTC
.,13,TRBJ2-7,.,TRBV7-8,CASSLAGLYEQYF,TGTGCCAGCAGCTTAGCAGGACTCTACGAGCAGTACTTC
.,16,TRBJ1-2,.,TRBV6-1,CASSAYGGTANYGYTF,TGTGCCAGCAGTGCATACGGAGGGACCGCTAACTATGGCTACACCTTC
once,13,TRBJ1-5,.,TRBV27,CASSWAFNQPQHF,TGTGCCAGCAGTTGGGCCTTCAATCAGCCCCAGCATTTT
once,12,TRBJ1-1,.,TRBV6-1,CASSENPPEAFF,TGTGCCAGCAGTGAAAACCCCCCTGAAGCTTTCTTT
.,18,TRBJ2-6,.,TRBV9,CASSVAQGRSSGANVLTF,TGTGCCAGCAGCGTAGCTCAGGGTCGCAGCTCTGGGGCCAACGTCCTGACTTTC
.,16,TRBJ2-7,.,TRBV7-2,CASSSGRGLESREQYF,TGTGCCAGCAGCTCTGGTAGGGGTCTAGAATCTCGCGAGCAGTACTTC
.,13,TRBJ2-1,.,TRBV11-3,CASSLGNYNEQFF,TGTGCCAGCAGCCTCGGGAATTACAATGAGCAGTTCTTC
.,15,TRBJ1-1,TRBD1,TRBV4-1,CASSPLDRVNTEAFF,TGCGCCAGCAGCCCCTTGGACAGGGTGAACACTGAAGCTTTCTTT
.,13,TRBJ2-7,.,TRBV5-6,CASSGGGGYEQYF,TGTGCCAGCAGCGGGGGAGGAGGCTACGAGCAGTACTTC
.,13,TRBJ2-3,.,TRBV6-1,CASMEQGTDTQYF,TGTGCCAGCATGGAGCAGGGCACAGATACGCAGTATTTT
once,14,TRBJ1-2,TRBD1,TRBV7-9,CASSLGQGPYGYTF,TGTGCCAGCAGCTTAGGACAGGGACCGTATGGCTACACCTTC
.,16,TRBJ2-5,TRBD1,TRBV4-2,CASSRDRGEGQETQYF,TGTGCCAGCAGCAGAGACAGGGGAGAGGGACAAGAGACCCAGTACTTC
.,17,TRBJ2-5,.,TRBV9,CASSPSGIGAYQETQYF,TGTGCCAGCAGCCCTAGTGGGATTGGGGCGTACCAAGAGACCCAGTACTTC
once,14,TRBJ1-4,.,TRBV7-9,CASSPTVSQAKLFF,TGTGCCAGCAGCCCGACAGTATCCCAAGCGAAACTGTTTTTT
.,15,TRBJ2-5,TRBD1,TRBV5-4,CASSEQQGAWETQYF,TGTGCCAGCAGCGAACAACAGGGGGCGTGGGAGACCCAGTACTTC
.,13,TRBJ1-2,.,TRBV5-1,CASSLDGNFGYTF,TGCGCCAGCAGCTTGGATGGGAATTTTGGCTACACCTTC
once,18,TRBJ2-1,TRBD2,TRBV19,CASMADRGGSLSYNEQFF,TGTGCCAGTATGGCGGACCGGGGCGGGAGTCTATCCTACAATGAGCAGTTCTTC
.,16,TRBJ2-3,.,TRBV6-5,CASSYSRGPGTDTQYF,TGTGCCAGCAGTTACTCCCGAGGGCCCGGCACAGATACGCAGTATTTT
.,13,TRBJ2-2,.,TRBV5-1,CASSLVVTGELFF,TGCGCCAGCAGCTTGGTCGTGACCGGGGAGCTGTTTTTT
.,15,TRBJ2-7,.,TRBV19,CASSISLDGTWEQYF,TGTGCCAGTAGTATATCCCTCGACGGGACTTGGGAGCAGTACTTC
once,13,TRBJ2-3,.,TRBV4-1,CASLRASTDTQYF,TGCGCCAGCCTCAGGGCGAGCACAGATACGCAGTATTTT
.,14,TRBJ2-7,TRBD1,TRBV27,CASSSGDRVVGQYF,TGTGCCAGCAGCTCAGGAGACAGGGTCGTCGGGCAGTACTTC
.,14,TRBJ2-7,TRBD1,TRBV2,CASHITGTGTEQYF,TGTGCCAGCCACATAACCGGGACAGGGACCGAGCAGTACTTC
.,15,TRBJ2-1,TRBD1,TRBV27,CASSLSTGQGEEQFF,TGTGCCAGCAGTTTATCGACCGGACAGGGTGAGGAGCAGTTCTTC
.,15,TRBJ2-2,.,TRBV13,CASSSKYINTGELFF,TGTGCCAGCAGCTCCAAATACATCAACACCGGGGAGCTGTTTTTT
.,12,TRBJ2-7,.,TRBV30,CAWRAGTYEQYF,TGTGCCTGGAGAGCAGGAACCTACGAGCAGTACTTC
.,15,TRBJ2-1,TRBD2,TRBV27,CASSLDGRAFGEQFF,TGTGCCAGCAGTTTAGACGGGAGGGCCTTCGGTGAGCAGTTCTTC
.,14,TRBJ2-3,TRBD2,TRBV27,CASIGGAGGDTQYF,TGTGCCAGCATCGGCGGCGCGGGAGGTGATACGCAGTATTTT
.,12,TRBJ2-7,.,TRBV2,CAILGDGVEQYF,TGTGCCATCTTAGGGGACGGCGTCGAGCAGTACTTC
.,14,TRBJ2-7,.,TRBV9,CASSAEQGGYEQYF,TGTGCCAGCAGCGCCGAACAGGGAGGTTACGAGCAGTACTTC
.,11,TRBJ2-7,.,TRBV2,CASRGNYEQYF,TGTGCCAGCAGGGGAAACTACGAGCAGTACTTC
.,15,TRBJ2-7,TRBD2,TRBV27,CARDVLREVSYEQYF,TGTGCCAGGGACGTATTGCGGGAGGTCTCCTACGAGCAGTACTTC
once,17,TRBJ2-7,TRBD1,TRBV5-4,CASSPGGRQGVFYEQYF,TGTGCCAGCAGCCCAGGAGGTAGACAGGGGGTCTTCTACGAGCAGTACTTC